What follows is one T cell receptor (beta chain) and its context. The CDR3 extends over 8 amino acids. CDR1 and CDR2 (germline): DFQATT, SNEGSKA (reference sequence). This sample was taken from a study of shared clonotypes between healthy human individuals. TCRdb's table, derived via immunoSEQ multiplex PCR, lists solely in-frame clones and lacks some. The sample holds roughly 500,000 clones, over 75% seen once. The receptor was isolated from a woman in her thirties or forties in good health. Some clones in this sample may be carry-over from other donors' samples. What was sequenced was PBMCs. The chain combines TRBV20-1 with TRBJ1-2; unclear D gene. CDR3 sequence (DNA): TGCGGAGACGGTGGCTACACCTTC. It specifies CGDGGYTF.